The 9 T cell receptor beta chains below all came from one sample that was sequenced in a study of cytomegalovirus exposure and HLA in healthy donors. The PCR contained 60 Vbeta and 13 Jbeta primers. Clones were sequenced by immunoSEQ multiplex PCR, and TCRdb holds only the in-frame ones, with some missing. Here the sample spans some 80,000 clones, about 84% being singletons. The sample comprised PBMCs. The source of these receptors is a middle-aged man in good health and CMV-seronegative.

The chain links TRBV7-9 to TRBJ1-6; D perhaps matches TRBD1 (5 bases). Trimming stripped 1 base from V and 7 bases from J, with 14 bases between. CDR3 length: 16 residues. Germline V CDR1 and CDR2: SEHNR, FQNEAQ (reference sequence). In DNA form, the CDR3 reads TGTGCCAGCAGCTTAGAGCCAGGGTCGACGAATTCACCCCTCCACTTT. Translation gives CASSLEPGSTNSPLHF.

This clone was picked up a small number of times. The V and J genes are TRBV5-1 and TRBJ1-3; 10 bases are shared with TRBD1. The CDR3 is 15 residues long. The J segment lost 4 bases and the V segment lost 0 bases, leaving 1 base of the junction unmatched. Germline lookup yields CDR1 SGHRS and CDR2 YFSETQ. CDR3 sequence (DNA): TGCGCCAGCAGCTTGGCGGGACAGGGGGGAAACACCATATATTTT. Protein: CASSLAGQGGNTIYF. Complete variable domain (other parts from reference TRBV5-1 and TRBJ1-3): KAGVTQTPRYLIKTRGQQVTLSCSPISGHRSVSWYQQTPGQGLQFLFEYFSETQRNKGNFPGRFSGRQFSNSRSEMNVSTLELGDSALYLCASSLAGQGGNTIYFGEGSWLTVV.

The chain recombines TRBV7-2 with TRBJ2-7, with D perhaps TRBD1 (6 bases). Germline CDR1 SGHTA, CDR2 FQGNSA. V gave up 5 bases and J gave up 4 bases, with 18 bases separating them. The CDR3 totals 15 residues. The DNA for the CDR3 is TGTGCCAGCAGCCTCGGACAGCCTATGACTTACGAGCAGTACTTC. Translating gives CASSLGQPMTYEQYF.

This sequence joins TRBV5-1 and TRBJ2-5; 9 bases match TRBD1. The CDR3 has 16 residues. From germline, CDR1 is SGHRS and CDR2 YFSETQ. Trimming took 4 bases from V and 3 from J; bases not matched to a gene: 10. CDR3 DNA sequence: TGCGCCAGCAGCCGTCTGACAGGGGGTACTGAAGAGACCCAGTACTTC. This codes for CASSRLTGGTEETQYF.

The chain joins TRBV11-1 to TRBJ1-1, with a possible D match to TRBD1 (5 bases). The CDR3 spans 14 residues. Germline loops: CDR1 SGHAT, CDR2 FQDESV (reference sequence). V dropped 7 bases and J dropped 5 bases, with 17 bases sitting between them. The CDR3 spells CASINGGIWTEAFF. The CDR3 region has the DNA TGTGCCAGCATCAATGGGGGGATTTGGACTGAAGCTTTCTTT.

The chain carries TRBV7-2 and TRBJ2-2; TRBD2 matches at 11 bases. CDR1 is SGHTA, CDR2 FQGNSA, per germline. CDR3 size: 13 residues. Losses at the gene ends were 5 bases for V and 8 bases for J; bases not matched to a gene: 1. As DNA, the CDR3 is TGTGCCAGCAGCCCTAGCGGGAGGGGGGAGCTGTTTTTT. Translation gives CASSPSGRGELFF.

This chain joins TRBV2 and TRBJ2-2, with a tentative D call TRBD2 (5 bases). The V end lost 4 bases, the J end lost 0 bases, and 9 bases lay between the germline ends. Germline CDR1 and CDR2: SNHLY and FYNNEI. The CDR3 consists of 15 residues. The CDR3 loop is CASSGERTNTGELFF. In DNA form, the CDR3 reads TGTGCCAGCAGTGGGGAGCGGACGAACACCGGGGAGCTGTTTTTT. The complete variable domain, with remaining parts taken from reference TRBV2 and TRBJ2-2, reads EPEVTQTPSHQVTQMGQEVILRCVPISNHLYFYWYRQILGQKVEFLVSFYNNEISEKSEIFDDQFSVERPDGSNFTLKIRSTKLEDSAMYFCASSGERTNTGELFFGEGSRLTVL.

CDR3 residues: CASRSYTNGGAFF. CDR3 DNA: TGTGCCAGCAGAAGTTACACCAACGGCGGAGCTTTCTTT. V is TRBV5-5 and J is TRBJ1-1; D is undetermined. The V gene lost 5 bases and the J gene lost 10 bases, with 18 bases spanning the gap. CDR3 length: 13 residues. Germline lookup yields CDR1 SGHKS and CDR2 YYEKEE (reference sequence). The variable domain in full, with the rest retrieved from reference TRBV5-5 and TRBJ1-1, is DAGVTQSPTHLIKTRGQQVTLRCSPISGHKSVSWYQQVLGQGPQFIFQYYEKEERGRGNFPDRFSARQFPNYSSELNVNALLLGDSALYLCASRSYTNGGAFFGQGTRLTVV.

The chain combines TRBV6-5 with TRBJ1-4; D is possibly TRBD1 (6 bases). V was pared by 5 bases and J by 4 bases, with 11 bases between. This CDR3 is built from 14 residues. Germline V gene sequence: CDR1 MNHEY, CDR2 SVGAGI. CDR3 DNA: TGTGCCAGCAGTCGTACAGGGAGTAATGAAAAACTGTTTTTT. This gives the protein CASSRTGSNEKLFF.